One and the same sample provided the 5 T cell receptor beta chains below, sequenced in a study of blood T cell repertoires in COVID-19. Some clones are missing from TCRdb's copy, which holds only in-frame ones; the method was immunoSEQ multiplex PCR. There are 70,000 or so clones in the sample; 60% to 75% occur only once, and 35% lies in the top ten. The sample consisted of peripheral blood. Receptor source: a woman in her seventies with acute or convalescent COVID-19.

This chain joins TRBV6-2 or TRBV6-3 and TRBJ2-5; maybe TRBD1 (6 bases). Germline V gives CDR1 MNHEY, CDR2 SVGEGT. This CDR3 has 12 amino acids. Trimming left V 7 bases short and J 6 bases short, with 12 bases between. The CDR3 DNA sequence: TGTGCCAGCAACCCCAGGGGCAAGACCCAGTACTTC. This codes for CASNPRGKTQYF.

Here the CDR3 DNA reads TGTGCCTGGGCGGGATTTGGCAATCAGCCCCAGCATTTT. Amino acids: CAWAGFGNQPQHF. The rearrangement uses TRBV30 and TRBJ1-5; no firm D call. Per the germline V gene, CDR1 is GTSNPN and CDR2 is SVGIG (reference sequence). The CDR3 has 13 amino acids. V was cut by 5 bases and J by 2 bases, with 10 bases left in between. The variable domain in full, with the rest retrieved from reference TRBV30 and TRBJ1-5, is SQTIHQWPATLVQPVGSPLSLECTVEGTSNPNLYWYRQAAGRGLQLLFYSVGIGQISSEVPQNLSASRPQDRQFILSSKKLLLSDSGFYLCAWAGFGNQPQHFGDGTRLSIL.

The CDR3 sequence is CASSFRQSHSNQPQHF. CDR3 nucleotides: TGTGCCAGCAGTTTCCGACAGAGTCATAGCAATCAGCCCCAGCATTTT. V gene TRBV6-2 or TRBV6-3 combines with J gene TRBJ1-5, with D tentatively TRBD1 (5 bases). Trimming shortened V by 4 bases and J by 0 bases, and 13 bases separated the two germline ends. Germline lookup yields CDR1 MNHEY and CDR2 SVGEGT. CDR3 length equals 16 residues.

This clone showed up just once. V and J are TRBV6-5 and TRBJ1-3; D gene uncertain. Germline CDR1 is MNHEY and CDR2 is SVGAGI. Trimming took 8 bases from V and 0 from J, leaving 5 bases between them. The CDR3 has 12 amino acids. The CDR3 loop reads CASGSSGNTIYF. Here the CDR3 DNA reads TGTGCCAGCGGGAGCTCTGGAAACACCATATATTTT.

The chain is built from TRBV28 and TRBJ2-3, with D maybe TRBD1 (6 bases). In germline, CDR1 is MDHEN, CDR2 SYDVKM. Between the trimmed V and J ends, which lost 6 bases and 2 bases, there was a span of 9 bases. The CDR3 covers 13 residues. CDR3 in amino acids: CASRGDITDTQYF. As DNA, the CDR3 is TGTGCCAGCAGGGGGGACATCACAGATACGCAGTATTTT.